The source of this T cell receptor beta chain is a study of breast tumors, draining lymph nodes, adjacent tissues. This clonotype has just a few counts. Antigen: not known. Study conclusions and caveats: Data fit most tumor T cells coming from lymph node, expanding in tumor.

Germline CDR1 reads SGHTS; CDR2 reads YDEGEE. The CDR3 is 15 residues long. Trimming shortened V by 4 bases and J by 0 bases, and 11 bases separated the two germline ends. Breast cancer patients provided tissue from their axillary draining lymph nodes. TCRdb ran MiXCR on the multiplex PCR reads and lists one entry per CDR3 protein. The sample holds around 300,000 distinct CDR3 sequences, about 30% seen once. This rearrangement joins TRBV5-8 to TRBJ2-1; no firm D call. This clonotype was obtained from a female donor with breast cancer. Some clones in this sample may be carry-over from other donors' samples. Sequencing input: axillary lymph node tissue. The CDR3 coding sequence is TGTGCCAGCAGCCCGACTGCGGCCTCCTACAATGAGCAGTTCTTC. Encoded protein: CASSPTAASYNEQFF.